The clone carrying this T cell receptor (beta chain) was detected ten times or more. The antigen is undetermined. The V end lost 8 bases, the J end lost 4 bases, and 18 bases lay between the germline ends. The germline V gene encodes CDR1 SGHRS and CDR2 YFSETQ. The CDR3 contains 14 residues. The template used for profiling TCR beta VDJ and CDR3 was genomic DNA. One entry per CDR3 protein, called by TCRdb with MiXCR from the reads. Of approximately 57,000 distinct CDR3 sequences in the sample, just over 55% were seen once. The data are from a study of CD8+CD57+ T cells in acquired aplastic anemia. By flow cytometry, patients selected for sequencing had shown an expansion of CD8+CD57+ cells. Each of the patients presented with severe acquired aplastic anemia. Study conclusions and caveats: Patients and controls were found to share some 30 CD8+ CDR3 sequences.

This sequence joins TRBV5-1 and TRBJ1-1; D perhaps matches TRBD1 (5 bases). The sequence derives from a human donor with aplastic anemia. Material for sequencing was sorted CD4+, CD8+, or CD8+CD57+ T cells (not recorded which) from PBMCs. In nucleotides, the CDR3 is TGCGCCAGTTCTGTCCCCGGGGCCGGCACTGAAGCTTTCTTT. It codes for CASSVPGAGTEAFF.